What follows are 12 T cell receptor beta chains derived from one specimen sequenced in a study of Graves' ophthalmopathy and Graves' hyperthyroidism. TCR beta CDR3 amplification used RNA transcripts. First-round RT-PCR employed HTBI primers, with a second-round multiplex PCR after it. TCRdb redid the calling of the multiplex PCR reads with MiXCR, one entry per CDR3 protein. The sample includes some 360,000 distinct CDR3 sequences, approximately 17% of them seen just once. Sequencing input: peripheral blood. These receptors were taken from an adult woman with stable Graves' hyperthyroidism.

In its sample, this clonotype was seen many times. This rearrangement joins TRBV29-1 to TRBJ1-1; D gene ambiguous. Germline V gives CDR1 SQVTM, CDR2 ANQGSEA. This CDR3 region has 16 residues. Trimming left V 7 bases short and J 5 bases short, with 26 bases between. The CDR3 protein is CSANPEPRSTVTEAFF. As DNA, the CDR3 is TGCAGCGCCAATCCGGAACCCAGGTCGACGGTGACTGAAGCTTTCTTT.

The CDR3 loop is CASSQGAPSGRAYEQYF. CDR3 nucleotides: TGTGCCAGCAGCCAAGGGGCCCCTAGCGGGAGGGCCTACGAGCAGTACTTC. This chain connects TRBV3-1 to TRBJ2-7, with 12 nucleotides matching TRBD2. This CDR3 has 17 amino acids. In germline, CDR1 is LGHDT, CDR2 YNNKEL (reference sequence). J gave up 2 bases and V 1 base, and 6 bases lay outside the gene matches.

This clonotype appeared many times. The genes are TRBV12-3 or TRBV12-4 and TRBJ1-5, with a tentative D call TRBD1 (6 bases). CDR3 length equals 17 residues. The V gene lost 3 bases and the J gene lost 4 bases, with 19 bases spanning the gap. This CDR3 is CASSLGWGAVGNQPQHF. CDR3 bases: TGTGCCAGCAGTTTGGGGTGGGGGGCGGTAGGAAATCAGCCCCAGCATTTT.

This clonotype was observed at least ten times. This chain connects TRBV6-4 to TRBJ1-1, with D possibly TRBD1 on 5 matching bases. The CDR3 consists of 17 residues. Germline-derived CDR1 and CDR2 are MRHNA and SNTAGT. The germline V and J ends were trimmed by 7 bases and 1 base, with 22 bases remaining between them. The CDR3 sequence is CASKARVGEAKNTEAFF. The CDR3 nucleotides are TGTGCCAGCAAAGCTAGAGTGGGGGAGGCTAAGAACACTGAAGCTTTCTTT.

This clonotype showed up many times. The chain employs TRBV13 and TRBJ2-7; D may be TRBD1 (5 bases). The CDR3 spans 14 residues. Germline values: CDR1 PRHDT, CDR2 FYEKMQ (reference sequence). Deletions cut 7 bases from V and 1 base from J, with 14 bases between. For the CDR3, the DNA is TGTGCCAGCACCACAGAAGGGGTATCCTACGAGCAGTACTTC. Encoded protein: CASTTEGVSYEQYF.

This clonotype was counted ten times or more. The chain recombines TRBV7-8 with TRBJ2-7; D uncertain. V gave up 5 bases and J gave up 4 bases, with 12 bases separating them. The CDR3 length is 13 residues. CDR1 is SGHVS and CDR2 is FQNEAQ in the germline V gene. The CDR3 loop is CASSGFQVYEQYF. CDR3 nucleotide sequence: TGTGCCAGCAGCGGATTTCAGGTTTACGAGCAGTACTTC.

This clonotype was detected ten times or more. The rearrangement links TRBV4-3 to TRBJ2-2; D is perhaps TRBD2 (6 bases). This CDR3 has 14 residues. Trimming shortened V by 4 bases and J by 8 bases, and 14 bases separated the two germline ends. Germline-derived CDR1 and CDR2 are LGHNA and YSLEER. The CDR3 coding sequence is TGCGCCAGCAGCCCAAGCGGGTGGGCAGGGGAGCTGTTTTTT. Its protein product is CASSPSGWAGELFF.

This clonotype came up many times. The chain combines TRBV20-1 with TRBJ1-1; perhaps TRBD1 as D (6 bases). Trimming pared 0 bases from V and 5 bases from J, leaving 22 bases between. The CDR3 length is 17 residues. Germline CDR1 DFQATT, CDR2 SNEGSKA (reference sequence). CDR3 sequence reads: CSARDLLMWGRETEAFF. The DNA for the CDR3 is TGCAGTGCTAGAGATCTTCTAATGTGGGGGCGGGAGACTGAAGCTTTCTTT.

In this sample, this clonotype turned up many times. V gene TRBV5-1 combines with J gene TRBJ1-1; D is unclear. V shed 0 bases and J shed 8 bases, with 8 bases lying between them. The germline CDR1 and CDR2 sequences are SGHRS and YFSETQ. The CDR3 covers 12 residues. The chain's CDR3 is CASSLEGSEAFF. CDR3 nucleotides: TGCGCCAGCAGCTTGGAAGGCTCCGAAGCTTTCTTT.

The table lists this clonotype with many counts. In nucleotides, the CDR3 is TGTGCCAGCAGTGAATCAGGGGATGGCTACACCTTC. Protein sequence: CASSESGDGYTF. The chain links TRBV28 to TRBJ1-2; tentatively, D is TRBD1 (6 bases). The CDR3 has 12 amino acids. The germline gives CDR1 MDHEN, CDR2 SYDVKM. Trimming took off 5 bases at V and 6 bases at J, with 10 bases between the two ends.

V usage is TRBV29-1 and J usage is TRBJ2-1; D possibly corresponds to TRBD2 (5 bases). The CDR3 length is 15 residues. Trimming removed 3 bases at V and 2 bases at J, with 14 bases between. Per germline, CDR1 SQVTM and CDR2 ANQGSEA. The CDR3 here is CSVEVGGSPYNEQFF. CDR3 nucleotides: TGCAGCGTTGAGGTGGGTGGGAGTCCCTACAATGAGCAGTTCTTC.

There are many counts of this clonotype. J is TRBJ2-7 and V is TRBV4-2, with unresolved D. This CDR3 has 13 amino acids. The germline V and J ends were trimmed by 1 base and 2 bases, with 6 bases remaining between them. Germline CDR1 LGHNA, CDR2 YNFKEQ. CDR3 DNA sequence: TGTGCCAGCAGCCAAGCGGATCCCTACGAGCAGTACTTC. Translated, it gives CASSQADPYEQYF.